The rows below give T cell receptor beta chains drawn from one sample of a study of blood T cell repertoires in COVID-19. The protocol was immunoSEQ multiplex PCR, while the TCRdb copy is restricted to in-frame clones and leaves out a portion. The top ten clones hold around 9.6% of a sample with about 43,000 clones, 75% to 90% of them seen once. Sequencing input: peripheral blood. These receptors were collected from an elderly woman with active COVID-19. The CDR3 runs from the conserved cysteine through the conserved F or W. Each record gives: J gene, clone size, D gene, V gene, CDR3 protein, CDR3 DNA. A D gene is named only where the DNA matches it firmly. Size is omitted from some rows. Given values are once, few, many or a class for expanded clones.

j_gene: TRBJ1-1; abundance: -; d_gene: -; v_gene: TRBV7-6; CDR3aa: CASSQTGSTEAFF; CDR3nt: TGTGCCAGCAGCCAAACAGGGAGCACTGAAGCTTTCTTT
j_gene: TRBJ2-1; abundance: -; d_gene: TRBD2; v_gene: TRBV7-2; CDR3aa: CASSLTAATSGEGYGEQFF; CDR3nt: TGTGCCAGCAGCTTAACAGCCGCGACTAGCGGGGAGGGGTATGGGGAGCAGTTCTTC
j_gene: TRBJ1-6; abundance: -; d_gene: -; v_gene: TRBV5-4; CDR3aa: CASSPNGPASDNSPLHF; CDR3nt: TGTGCCAGCAGCCCGAATGGGCCCGCCTCTGATAATTCACCCCTCCACTTT
j_gene: TRBJ1-5; abundance: -; d_gene: TRBD1; v_gene: TRBV10-3; CDR3aa: CAISVDRGDQPQHF; CDR3nt: TGTGCCATCAGTGTAGACAGGGGAGATCAGCCCCAGCATTTT
j_gene: TRBJ1-1; abundance: -; d_gene: TRBD1; v_gene: TRBV2; CDR3aa: CASSGTEVNTEAFF; CDR3nt: TGTGCCAGCAGCGGGACAGAAGTGAACACTGAAGCTTTCTTT
j_gene: TRBJ2-1; abundance: -; d_gene: TRBD2; v_gene: TRBV7-6; CDR3aa: CASSPSGGAGNEQFF; CDR3nt: TGTGCCAGCAGCCCCAGCGGGGGGGCAGGGAATGAGCAGTTCTTC
j_gene: TRBJ1-2; abundance: -; d_gene: TRBD1; v_gene: TRBV6-6; CDR3aa: CASSPGQGFGYTF; CDR3nt: TGTGCCAGCAGCCCGGGACAGGGTTTCGGCTACACCTTC
j_gene: TRBJ2-1; abundance: few; d_gene: -; v_gene: TRBV7-2; CDR3aa: CASTKEISGTGLYNEQFF; CDR3nt: TGTGCCAGCACCAAGGAGATTTCCGGGACTGGCCTCTACAATGAGCAGTTCTTC
j_gene: TRBJ1-3; abundance: -; d_gene: -; v_gene: TRBV28; CDR3aa: CASTGLNTIYF; CDR3nt: TGTGCCAGCACGGGGTTGAACACCATATATTTT
j_gene: TRBJ2-1; abundance: -; d_gene: -; v_gene: TRBV7-8; CDR3aa: CASSLGLGGYEQFF; CDR3nt: TGTGCCAGCAGCTTGGGACTAGGGGGCTATGAGCAGTTCTTC
j_gene: TRBJ1-2; abundance: -; d_gene: TRBD1; v_gene: TRBV5-4; CDR3aa: CASSLVQQGADGYTF; CDR3nt: TGTGCCAGCAGCTTGGTTCAACAGGGGGCGGATGGCTACACCTTC
j_gene: TRBJ2-2; abundance: -; d_gene: -; v_gene: TRBV9; CDR3aa: CASSAFGTFDTGELFF; CDR3nt: TGTGCCAGCAGCGCATTCGGGACTTTCGACACCGGGGAGCTGTTTTTT
j_gene: TRBJ1-3; abundance: -; d_gene: -; v_gene: TRBV28; CDR3aa: CASSLVPGSGNTIYF; CDR3nt: TGTGCCAGCAGTTTGGTCCCAGGGTCTGGAAACACCATATATTTT
j_gene: TRBJ2-3; abundance: -; d_gene: TRBD2; v_gene: TRBV11-1; CDR3aa: CASSGGLAGRTDTQYF; CDR3nt: TGTGCCAGCAGCGGGGGACTAGCGGGCCGCACAGATACGCAGTATTTT
j_gene: TRBJ2-1; abundance: -; d_gene: -; v_gene: TRBV6-4; CDR3aa: CASSVEGGLGNEQFF; CDR3nt: TGTGCCAGCAGTGTGGAGGGGGGGCTGGGGAATGAGCAGTTCTTC
j_gene: TRBJ1-1; abundance: -; d_gene: -; v_gene: TRBV3-1/TRBV3-2; CDR3aa: CASSHQGRPNTEAFF; CDR3nt: TGTGCCAGCAGCCATCAGGGTAGACCTAACACTGAAGCTTTCTTT
j_gene: TRBJ1-2; abundance: -; d_gene: -; v_gene: TRBV28; CDR3aa: CASSLDSGIDGYTF; CDR3nt: TGTGCCAGCAGTTTAGATTCAGGGATTGATGGCTACACCTTC
j_gene: TRBJ1-5; abundance: -; d_gene: TRBD1; v_gene: TRBV11-2; CDR3aa: CASSSPPLDRVSHQPQHF; CDR3nt: TGTGCCAGCAGCTCCCCCCCTCTGGACAGGGTTAGCCATCAGCCCCAGCATTTT
j_gene: TRBJ1-6; abundance: once; d_gene: TRBD1; v_gene: TRBV7-8; CDR3aa: CASTGRDSHNSPLHF; CDR3nt: TGTGCCAGCACCGGCCGGGACAGTCATAATTCACCCCTCCACTTT
j_gene: TRBJ2-5; abundance: -; d_gene: TRBD1; v_gene: TRBV7-2; CDR3aa: CASSGTGGQETQYF; CDR3nt: TGTGCCAGCAGCGGAACAGGGGGCCAAGAGACCCAGTACTTC
j_gene: TRBJ2-7; abundance: -; d_gene: -; v_gene: TRBV2; CDR3aa: CASSSSNYEQYF; CDR3nt: TGTGCCAGCAGTTCCAGTAACTACGAGCAGTACTTC
j_gene: TRBJ2-2; abundance: -; d_gene: -; v_gene: TRBV6-2/TRBV6-3; CDR3aa: CASSYSAVGGGELFF; CDR3nt: TGTGCCAGCAGTTACTCCGCTGTAGGGGGCGGGGAGCTGTTTTTT
j_gene: TRBJ2-7; abundance: -; d_gene: -; v_gene: TRBV4-3; CDR3aa: CASSQEEGSGEQYF; CDR3nt: TGCGCCAGCAGCCAAGAAGAGGGATCGGGGGAGCAGTACTTC
j_gene: TRBJ2-1; abundance: -; d_gene: -; v_gene: TRBV11-2; CDR3aa: CASLRTAGADGNEQFF; CDR3nt: TGTGCCAGCCTGAGGACGGCGGGGGCCGACGGGAATGAGCAGTTCTTC
j_gene: TRBJ1-6; abundance: few; d_gene: -; v_gene: TRBV30; CDR3aa: CAWSTGGSDNSPLHF; CDR3nt: TGTGCCTGGAGTACGGGTGGCTCCGACAATTCACCCCTCCACTTT
j_gene: TRBJ2-1; abundance: few; d_gene: TRBD2; v_gene: TRBV4-3; CDR3aa: CASSRGQRGGYEQFF; CDR3nt: TGCGCCAGCAGTCGGGGTCAGCGCGGGGGATATGAGCAGTTCTTC
j_gene: TRBJ2-5; abundance: once; d_gene: TRBD1; v_gene: TRBV5-1; CDR3aa: CASSRGTGGYQETQYF; CDR3nt: TGCGCCAGCAGCCGGGGGACAGGGGGCTACCAAGAGACCCAGTACTTC
j_gene: TRBJ2-5; abundance: -; d_gene: -; v_gene: TRBV9; CDR3aa: CASNRLGLQAIQETQYF; CDR3nt: TGTGCCAGCAACCGCTTGGGGTTACAGGCCATCCAGGAGACCCAGTACTTC
j_gene: TRBJ2-1; abundance: -; d_gene: TRBD2; v_gene: TRBV3-1/TRBV3-2; CDR3aa: CASTPGRGGRGEQFF; CDR3nt: TGTGCCAGCACCCCGGGGCGGGGGGGCCGGGGTGAGCAGTTCTTC
j_gene: TRBJ1-2; abundance: -; d_gene: TRBD1; v_gene: TRBV6-5; CDR3aa: CASSEQGDYGYTF; CDR3nt: TGTGCCAGCAGCGAGCAGGGGGACTATGGCTACACCTTC